The 25 T cell receptor beta chains in this list originate from one sample, sequenced in a study of cytomegalovirus exposure and HLA in healthy donors. TCRdb's copy holds only in-frame clones and misses some; the assay was immunoSEQ multiplex PCR. The sample holds tens of thousands of clones, 96% seen once. Source material: PBMCs. Receptors originate from a man aged 18 to 29 in good health and CMV-seropositive.

The chain combines TRBV6-1 with TRBJ1-2; D is perhaps TRBD1 (5 bases). The V gene's germline CDR1 is MNHNS and CDR2 SASEGT. Trimming stripped 2 bases from V and 1 base from J, with 8 bases between. This CDR3 has 14 amino acids. In nucleotides, the CDR3 is TGTGCCAGCAGTGAACGACAGCTTAACTATGGCTACACCTTC. This gives the protein CASSERQLNYGYTF.

This CDR3 reads CASSGLFNEQFF. CDR3 bases: TGTGCCAGCAGCGGACTATTCAATGAGCAGTTCTTC. J is TRBJ2-1 and V is TRBV2, with TRBD2 as a possible D gene (6 bases). V lost 6 bases, J lost 6 bases, and 9 bases lay in between. Looked up from germline, CDR1 is SNHLY and CDR2 is FYNNEI. CDR3 length equals 12 residues.

The chain recombines TRBV29-1 with TRBJ2-7; D is undetermined. CDR1 is SQVTM and CDR2 is ANQGSEA in the germline V gene. V lost 2 bases and J 3 bases, leaving 5 bases between the germline ends. The CDR3 runs to 11 residues. CDR3 loop: CSVEFRYEQYF. CDR3 DNA: TGCAGCGTTGAATTTCGCTACGAGCAGTACTTC.

The CDR3 reads CAWSPGLAGIGELFF. The CDR3 DNA follows: TGTGCCTGGAGTCCGGGACTAGCGGGAATCGGGGAGCTGTTTTTT. The genes are TRBV30 and TRBJ2-2; 13 bases fit TRBD2. J gave up 7 bases and V 2 bases, and 4 bases lay outside the gene matches. This CDR3 comprises 15 residues. Germline values: CDR1 GTSNPN, CDR2 SVGIG (reference sequence). Full variable domain (remainder filled in from reference TRBV30 and TRBJ2-2): SQTIHQWPATLVQPVGSPLSLECTVEGTSNPNLYWYRQAAGRGLQLLFYSVGIGQISSEVPQNLSASRPQDRQFILSSKKLLLSDSGFYLCAWSPGLAGIGELFFGEGSRLTVL.

This rearrangement joins TRBV6-1 to TRBJ1-4; no firm D call. CDR1 is MNHNS, CDR2 SASEGT, per germline. The CDR3 has 15 amino acids. V shed 8 bases and J shed 0 bases, with 13 bases lying between them. The DNA for the CDR3 is TGTGCCAGCGACGAGGGCCCCGCAACTAATGAAAAACTGTTTTTT. Amino acids: CASDEGPATNEKLFF.

This rearrangement joins TRBV2 to TRBJ2-5; 8 nucleotides line up with TRBD2. The DNA end lines up better with TRBJ2-7; the J call may be wrong. CDR1 and CDR2 (germline): SNHLY, FYNNEI. CDR3 length: 15 residues. CDR3 in amino acids: CASSVRLATRGEQYF. The CDR3 DNA is TGTGCCAGCAGTGTCCGACTAGCGACTCGAGGCGAGCAGTACTTC.

V is TRBV7-8 and J is TRBJ1-1; 12 positions match TRBD1. V dropped 5 bases and J dropped 10; count of bases not matched to a gene: 14. CDR1 and CDR2 from the germline V gene are SGHVS and FQNEAQ. This CDR3 has 16 amino acids. CDR3: CASSRGTGGRENRAFF. The CDR3 DNA reads TGTGCCAGCAGCCGTGGGACAGGGGGCCGCGAGAATAGAGCTTTCTTT. Using reference TRBV7-8 and TRBJ1-1 for the parts outside the CDR3, the full variable domain is GAGVSQSPRYKVAKRGQDVALRCDPISGHVSLFWYQQALGQGPEFLTYFQNEAQLDKSGLPSDRFFAERPEGSVSTLKIQRTQQEDSAVYLCASSRGTGGRENRAFFGQGTRLTVV.

The chain employs TRBV29-1 and TRBJ1-1; D gene unclear. CDR3 length: 13 amino acids. Germline values: CDR1 SQVTM, CDR2 ANQGSEA. V gave up 4 bases and J gave up 0 bases, with 9 bases separating them. CDR3 loop: CSVVRQMNTEAFF. The CDR3 nucleotides are TGCAGCGTTGTGAGGCAGATGAACACTGAAGCTTTCTTT.

The chain combines TRBV19 with TRBJ1-1; D gene ambiguous. The CDR3 consists of 15 residues. V shed 5 bases and J shed 10 bases, with 23 bases lying between them. The V gene's germline CDR1 is LNHDA and CDR2 SQIVND (reference sequence). The CDR3: CASSPFQQAGVRAFF. Here the CDR3 DNA reads TGTGCCAGTAGTCCCTTTCAGCAGGCGGGCGTAAGAGCTTTCTTT.

The rearrangement joins TRBV7-9 to TRBJ1-3; D is unclear. Germline V gene lookup returns CDR1 SEHNR and CDR2 FQNEAQ (reference sequence). Trimming shortened V by 6 bases and J by 0 bases, and 12 bases separated the two germline ends. This CDR3 is built from 15 residues. CDR3 bases: TGTGCCAGCAGGCGAAGAGCTAGCTCTGGAAACACCATATATTTT. Its protein product is CASRRRASSGNTIYF.

This chain connects TRBV5-1 to TRBJ1-2; weak D call: TRBD1 (5 bases). Germline loops: CDR1 SGHRS, CDR2 YFSETQ. Trimming took 4 bases from V and 8 from J, leaving 24 bases between them. The CDR3 is made up of 16 amino acids. CDR3 loop: CASSDPGLQSTWGYTF. The CDR3 nucleotides are TGCGCCAGCAGCGATCCGGGACTACAATCTACTTGGGGCTACACCTTC.

The chain links TRBV6-5 to TRBJ2-5; unclear D gene. The CDR3 is 15 residues long. The V end lost 5 bases, the J end lost 5 bases, and 18 bases lay between the germline ends. Germline CDR1 reads MNHEY; CDR2 reads SVGAGI. The CDR3 reads CASSQKLDLSETQYF. The CDR3 region has the DNA TGTGCCAGCAGTCAGAAGTTAGACTTATCGGAGACCCAGTACTTC.

V and J are TRBV27 and TRBJ2-3, with 8 bases matching TRBD2. Trimming cost V 5 bases and J 2 bases; bases outside gene matches: 6. CDR1 is MNHEY, CDR2 SMNVEV, per germline (reference sequence). CDR3 length: 15 residues. Written as DNA, the CDR3 is TGTGCCAGCAGTCCGGGGGGGATCATCACAGATACGCAGTATTTT. It encodes CASSPGGIITDTQYF.

The rearrangement joins TRBV5-7 to TRBJ2-3, with TRBD2 matching 12 bases. TRBV5-7 is identified as an open reading frame with a role that is uncertain. J was trimmed by 6 bases and V by 4 bases; bases with no gene match: 15. CDR3 length equals 18 residues. The CDR3 sequence is CASSHRPGTSGRNDTQYF. For the CDR3, the DNA is TGTGCCAGCAGCCACCGACCCGGGACTAGCGGGCGAAATGATACGCAGTATTTT.

The chain combines TRBV7-9 with TRBJ2-7, with 8 nucleotides matching TRBD1. The germline V gene encodes CDR1 SEHNR and CDR2 FQNEAQ (reference sequence). This CDR3 has 13 residues. Losses at the gene ends were 3 bases for V and 6 bases for J; bases not matched to a gene: 4. The CDR3 DNA is TGTGCCAGCAGCTTTCCAGGGGGCGGCGAGCAGTACTTC. Its protein is CASSFPGGGEQYF.

This clone was observed once. This sequence joins TRBV6-1 and TRBJ2-7; D remains unclear. Germline-derived CDR1 and CDR2 are MNHNS and SASEGT. V was cut by 7 bases and J by 0 bases, with 13 bases left in between. The CDR3 extends over 14 amino acids. In DNA, the CDR3 is TGTGCCAGCACCGCAGGTCACAGCTCCTACGAGCAGTACTTC. Amino acid sequence: CASTAGHSSYEQYF.

The chain employs TRBV7-3 and TRBJ2-3, with 7 bases aligning to TRBD2. The V gene end was trimmed by 1 base and the J gene end by 2 bases; junction bases not matched to a gene: 3. The CDR3 loop spans 15 amino acids. Germline values: CDR1 SGHTA, CDR2 FQGTGA. The chain's CDR3 is CASSLIAGVTDTQYF. For the CDR3, the DNA is TGTGCCAGCAGCTTAATCGCGGGGGTCACAGATACGCAGTATTTT.

This chain links TRBV19 with TRBJ1-5; 8 nucleotides align to TRBD1. V gave up 5 bases and J gave up 9 bases; unmatched junction bases: 6. The CDR3 length is 13 residues. Germline lookup yields CDR1 LNHDA and CDR2 SQIVND (reference sequence). CDR3 nucleotide sequence: TGTGCCAGTAGTCCGACAGGGGATGGGCCCCAGCATTTT. This sequence encodes CASSPTGDGPQHF.

This clone has only one observation. The chain is built from TRBV4-1 and TRBJ2-7, with 7 bases lining up with TRBD2. The CDR3 has 16 residues. The J segment lost 2 bases and the V segment lost 4 bases, leaving 11 bases of the junction unmatched. Germline values: CDR1 MGHRA, CDR2 YSYEKL. CDR3 bases: TGCGCCAGCAGCCCGCGCGGGGGAGCGAATCCCTACGAGCAGTACTTC. This sequence encodes CASSPRGGANPYEQYF.

This clone showed up just once. CDR3 sequence: CASSPLEAMNTGELFF. For the CDR3, the DNA is TGCGCCAGCAGCCCTTTAGAGGCCATGAACACCGGGGAGCTGTTTTTT. This chain joins TRBV5-1 and TRBJ2-2, with unresolved D. Germline V gene lookup returns CDR1 SGHRS and CDR2 YFSETQ. This CDR3 comprises 16 residues. V was cut by 4 bases and J by 1 base, with 14 bases left in between.

This chain connects TRBV19 to TRBJ2-1, with TRBD2 matching over 10 bases. The CDR3 sequence is 15 residues long. The germline CDR1 and CDR2 sequences are LNHDA and SQIVND (reference sequence). Trimming cost V 3 bases and J 7 bases; bases outside gene matches: 6. The CDR3 nucleotides are TGTGCCAGTAGTATCTTAGCGGGAGGTCTAAATGAGCAGTTCTTC. This encodes CASSILAGGLNEQFF.

The chain uses TRBV5-1 and TRBJ2-1; a possible D gene is TRBD2 (6 bases). The CDR3 has 16 amino acids. Deletions cut 0 bases from V and 6 bases from J, with 16 bases between. CDR1 is SGHRS and CDR2 is YFSETQ in the germline V gene. The DNA of the CDR3 is TGCGCCAGCAGCTTGGGTCCGACGGGAGCGAGCAATGAGCAGTTCTTC. It yields the protein CASSLGPTGASNEQFF.

V is TRBV30 and J is TRBJ2-1, with D maybe TRBD2 (5 bases). The CDR3 spans 17 residues. V was cut by 2 bases and J by 0 bases, with 17 bases left in between. Looked up from germline, CDR1 is GTSNPN and CDR2 is SVGIG (reference sequence). CDR3 coding DNA: TGTGCCTGGAGTTCCCTCCGGGGTAAGAGCTCCTACAATGAGCAGTTCTTC. Encoded protein: CAWSSLRGKSSYNEQFF.

This chain joins TRBV21-1 and TRBJ1-2; TRBD1 reflects the table's D call only, with no check against the DNA. TRBV21-1 is a documented pseudogene. CDR3 length: 16 amino acids. Here the CDR3 DNA reads TGTGCCAGCACTAAGGGACAGGGGGCGGGGAACTATGGCTACACCTTC. It is translated as CASTKGQGAGNYGYTF.

The chain has TRBV7-9 and TRBJ1-3; no clear D gene. Trimming removed 1 base at V and 0 bases at J, with 10 bases between. Germline V gives CDR1 SEHNR, CDR2 FQNEAQ (reference sequence). The CDR3 spans 16 residues. The CDR3 region is CASSLESLPSGNTIYF. The CDR3 DNA sequence: TGTGCCAGCAGCTTAGAGAGTTTACCCTCTGGAAACACCATATATTTT.